This TCR beta chain came from a study of blood T cell repertoires in COVID-19. The protocol was immunoSEQ multiplex PCR, while the TCRdb copy is restricted to in-frame clones and leaves out a portion. Among 300,000 to 400,000 clones, approximately 84% were seen once, and the ten largest hold roughly 1%. Participant ages covered about 18 to 89 years across 25 or so US areas. Allocation to cohorts depended on clinical history reported by the participants. The receptor's source is a woman in her twenties or thirties who had recovered from COVID-19. Sequencing input: PBMCs or T cells enriched from blood (not recorded which).

The CDR3: CASSEFGTGSGNTIYF. The CDR3, as DNA: TGTGCCAGCAGTGAATTCGGGACAGGCTCTGGAAACACCATATATTTT. The J gene is TRBJ1-3, the V gene TRBV2, with TRBD1 identical over 8 bases. Germline V lookup: CDR1 SNHLY, CDR2 FYNNEI. The CDR3 loop spans 16 amino acids. Trimming took 2 bases from V and 0 from J; bases not matched to a gene: 3.